These 23 T cell receptor beta chains were sequenced from one sample in a study of regulatory T cells in long-lasting Graves disease. Building the TCR beta libraries relied on iRepertoire HTBI primers, and CDR3 regions underwent Arm-PCR. TCRdb re-called the multiplex PCR reads through MiXCR, storing one row per CDR3 protein. Among fewer than 450,000 distinct CDR3 sequences, about 20% were seen once, and the ten largest hold 20% to 25%. Stated time point: persistent/refractory GD, antithyroid drugs over 5 years with positive TRAb. RNA from PBMCs was the source of the TCR library. The source material was peripheral blood mononuclear cells (PBMCs), sampled when the disease was refractory, from a patient treated with antithyroid drugs. The receptors were gathered from a female donor with Graves disease.

This clonotype was detected many times. The rearrangement joins TRBV12-3 or TRBV12-4 to TRBJ1-2; 8 bases align to TRBD1. The CDR3 is 15 residues long. Germline trimming cut 5 bases from V and 4 bases from J; bases unmatched to any gene: 9. The DNA for the CDR3 is TGTGCCAGCAGTCTCGACCTGGACAGGGTCTATGGCTACACCTTC. It specifies CASSLDLDRVYGYTF.

The rearrangement uses TRBV7-6 and TRBJ2-2; either TRBD1 or TRBD2 may supply D (5 bases each). There are 16 residues in the CDR3. Trimming pared 7 bases from V and 3 bases from J, leaving 18 bases between. Germline lookup yields CDR1 SGHVS and CDR2 FNYEAQ. CDR3 in amino acids: CASTQTRDPDTGELFF. For the CDR3, the DNA is TGTGCCAGCACCCAAACTCGGGACCCAGACACCGGGGAGCTGTTTTTT. The full variable domain, rest sourced from reference TRBV7-6 and TRBJ2-2, is GAGVSQSPRYKVTKRGQDVALRCDPISGHVSLYWYRQALGQGPEFLTYFNYEAQQDKSGLPNDRFSAERPEGSISTLTIQRTEQRDSAMYRCASTQTRDPDTGELFFGEGSRLTVL.

The chain carries TRBV7-9 and TRBJ1-1; a weak D match, TRBD1 (6 bases). V was cut by 1 base and J by 4 bases, with 10 bases left in between. In germline, CDR1 is SEHNR, CDR2 FQNEAQ (reference sequence). The CDR3 covers 14 residues. Here the CDR3 reads CASSLEEGGTEAFF. CDR3 in DNA: TGTGCCAGCAGCTTAGAAGAGGGGGGCACTGAAGCTTTCTTT. Drawing the rest from reference TRBV7-9 and TRBJ1-1, the complete variable domain is DTGVSQNPRHKITKRGQNVTFRCDPISEHNRLYWYRQTLGQGPEFLTYFQNEAQLEKSRLLSDRFSAERPKGSFSTLEIQRTEQGDSAMYLCASSLEEGGTEAFFGQGTRLTVV.

V usage is TRBV19 and J usage is TRBJ1-5; D perhaps matches TRBD1 (5 bases). The CDR3 is made up of 14 amino acids. Germline-derived CDR1 and CDR2 are LNHDA and SQIVND (reference sequence). With 5 bases removed from V and 5 bases from J, the gap between germline ends came to 13 bases. The CDR3 is CASSEDSPYQPQHF. CDR3 DNA sequence: TGTGCCAGTAGTGAAGACAGTCCCTATCAGCCCCAGCATTTT.

This clonotype has ten or more counts. A junction boundary mismatches the germline segment, possibly from a read error. This chain connects TRBV6-1 to TRBJ1-2, with D unclear. The length of the CDR3 is 13 residues. Germline CDR1 and CDR2: MNHNS and SASEGT. For the CDR3, the DNA is TGTGCCAGCTGTGACGAGAACTACTATGGCTACACCTTC. Protein sequence: CASCDENYYGYTF.

This clonotype was recorded a few times. The V and J genes are TRBV19 and TRBJ2-5; D is uncertain. V was cut by 3 bases and J by 5 bases, with 10 bases left in between. The CDR3 is 13 amino acids. Germline values: CDR1 LNHDA, CDR2 SQIVND (reference sequence). CDR3 sequence (DNA): TGTGCCAGTAGTATTTCAGCGTTGGAGACCCAGTACTTC. It is translated as CASSISALETQYF.

V gene TRBV6-1 combines with J gene TRBJ1-5; TRBD1 is a possible D gene (6 bases). Per the germline V gene, CDR1 is MNHNS and CDR2 is SASEGT. The germline V and J ends were trimmed by 7 bases and 3 bases, with 16 bases remaining between them. CDR3 size: 15 residues. The CDR3 bases are TGTGCCAGCACCCTGGGGGCAGGGGACAATCAGCCCCAGCATTTT. Protein: CASTLGAGDNQPQHF.

This clonotype was counted between two and nine times. CDR3 DNA: TGTGCCAGCAGCTTATTCTACGAGCAGTTCTTC. This encodes CASSLFYEQFF. The gene calls are TRBV11-2 and TRBJ2-1; unclear D gene. Germline V lookup: CDR1 SGHAT, CDR2 FQNNGV. The CDR3 consists of 11 residues. V was pared by 2 bases and J by 10 bases, with 6 bases between. Using reference TRBV11-2 and TRBJ2-1 for the parts outside the CDR3, the full variable domain is EAGVAQSPRYKIIEKRQSVAFWCNPISGHATLYWYQQILGQGPKLLIQFQNNGVVDDSQLPKDRFSAERLKGVDSTLKIQPAKLEDSAVYLCASSLFYEQFFGPGTRLTVL.

This clonotype has just a few counts. The V gene is TRBV18, the J gene TRBJ1-3; 8 nucleotides line up with TRBD1. The CDR3 runs to 16 residues. Germline V CDR1 and CDR2: KGHSH, LQKENI. J gave up 0 bases and V 6 bases, and 7 bases lay outside the gene matches. Here the CDR3 reads CASSGTGPLSGNTIYF. CDR3 DNA sequence: TGTGCCAGCTCGGGGACAGGCCCCCTCTCTGGAAACACCATATATTTT.

The rearrangement uses TRBV5-6 and TRBJ1-4, with 7 bases lining up with TRBD1. With 5 bases clipped from V and 3 bases from J, the junction kept 4 bases outside the gene matches. The CDR3 runs 14 residues. Germline V gene lookup returns CDR1 SGHDT and CDR2 YYEEEE. CDR3 nucleotide sequence: TGTGCCAGCAGTACAGGGGTATCTAATGAAAAACTGTTTTTT. Translated: CASSTGVSNEKLFF. Based on the CDR3 plus reference TRBV5-6 and TRBJ1-4, the full variable domain is DAGVTQSPTHLIKTRGQQVTLRCSPKSGHDTVSWYQQALGQGPQFIFQYYEEEERQRGNFPDRFSGHQFPNYSSELNVNALLLGDSALYLCASSTGVSNEKLFFGSGTQLSVL.

There are a few counts of this clonotype. The chain joins TRBV6-1 to TRBJ1-5; D gene uncertain. Germline-derived CDR1 and CDR2 are MNHNS and SASEGT. The CDR3 is 13 residues long. The ends were cut back, 6 bases at V and 7 bases at J, with 13 bases in the middle. The CDR3 reads CASRTELRQPQHF. CDR3 DNA: TGTGCCAGCAGGACGGAGTTGAGACAGCCCCAGCATTTT.

The V gene is TRBV19, the J gene TRBJ2-7; D is unresolved. V lost 9 bases, J lost 2 bases, and 8 bases lay in between. In germline, CDR1 is LNHDA, CDR2 SQIVND (reference sequence). The CDR3 covers 11 residues. DNA for the CDR3: TGTGCCAGCGAAGGGCCCTACGAGCAGTACTTC. Translated, it gives CASEGPYEQYF.

This clonotype was seen ten or more times. V and J are TRBV18 and TRBJ2-5; D is uncertain. CDR1 KGHSH and CDR2 LQKENI come from the germline V gene. Trimming took 5 bases from V and 5 from J, leaving 12 bases between them. There are 13 residues in the CDR3. The CDR3 region is CASSSGVEETQYF. The CDR3 nucleotides read TGTGCCAGCTCATCCGGAGTCGAGGAGACCCAGTACTTC.

This clonotype was detected many times. The chain recombines TRBV15 with TRBJ1-1, with D possibly matching TRBD1 (5 bases). Germline V gives CDR1 LNHNV, CDR2 YYDKDF (reference sequence). This CDR3 is built from 14 residues. The germline V and J ends were trimmed by 5 bases and 3 bases, with 13 bases remaining between them. In DNA, the CDR3 is TGTGCCACCAGCCGTCGGGGAGGGGACACTGAAGCTTTCTTT. Protein product: CATSRRGGDTEAFF.

This clonotype was observed many times. This chain uses TRBV7-2 with TRBJ2-7, with a weak D call TRBD2 (5 bases). Germline V gene data show CDR1 as SGHTA and CDR2 as FQGNSA. The CDR3 consists of 15 residues. Trimming cost V 4 bases and J 4 bases, with 17 bases left between them. The CDR3 DNA reads as TGTGCCAGCAGCTCCCCCCCTCGCGGGCGGTACGAGCAGTACTTC. It specifies CASSSPPRGRYEQYF.

This clonotype appeared many times. The V and J genes are TRBV6-1 and TRBJ1-5; TRBD1 agrees at 8 bases. The junction had 4 bases not matched to a gene; V was cut back by 6 bases and J by 0 bases. Germline V gene data show CDR1 as MNHNS and CDR2 as SASEGT. The CDR3 contains 15 residues. This chain's CDR3 is CASSPDRVSNQPQHF. The CDR3 DNA sequence: TGTGCCAGCAGCCCGGACAGGGTTAGCAATCAGCCCCAGCATTTT.

J is TRBJ2-7 and V is TRBV4-3; D remains unclear. Looked up from germline, CDR1 is LGHNA and CDR2 is YSLEER. Trimming removed 0 bases at V and 3 bases at J, with 15 bases between. This CDR3 is built from 16 residues. CDR3 DNA: TGCGCCAGCAGCCAAGAATTGTCAGGAGTGATCTACGAGCAGTACTTC. It translates to CASSQELSGVIYEQYF.

A note on this clonotype: Mismatch with germline at one junction end may stem from a read error. The chain combines TRBV9 with TRBJ1-3; TRBD1 matches at 9 bases. The CDR3 is 13 amino acids. Germline V gives CDR1 SGDLS, CDR2 YYNGEE. For the CDR3, the DNA is TGTGCCAGCAGCGGGGGAGACCGGGACAGGGTGGAATTT. Translating it yields CASSGGDRDRVEF.

This clonotype was picked up a small number of times. The J gene is TRBJ2-7, the V gene TRBV25-1; perhaps TRBD1 as D (6 bases). The CDR3 runs 14 residues. V dropped 1 base and J dropped 4 bases, with 11 bases sitting between them. In germline, CDR1 is MGHDK, CDR2 SYGVNS. This CDR3 is CASSESGRGYEQYF. CDR3 bases: TGTGCCAGCAGTGAATCAGGCAGGGGATACGAGCAGTACTTC.

This clonotype was seen a handful of times. V usage is TRBV10-2 and J usage is TRBJ2-7, with D perhaps TRBD1 (5 bases). The CDR3 loop spans 18 amino acids. Germline CDR1 and CDR2: WSHSY and SAAADI. The V gene lost 2 bases and the J gene lost 3 bases, with 23 bases spanning the gap. CDR3 DNA sequence: TGCGCCAGCAGTGAGAGGTGGTTGGCAGGGCCAAAAGACTACGAGCAGTACTTC. Translated, it gives CASSERWLAGPKDYEQYF.

This clonotype was seen ten or more times. The chain carries TRBV2 and TRBJ1-1; 8 bases match TRBD1. The CDR3 spans 13 residues. Germline-derived CDR1 and CDR2 are SNHLY and FYNNEI. The junction had 3 bases not matched to a gene; V was cut back by 4 bases and J by 5 bases. The CDR3 region is CASSGTGSTEAFF. The CDR3 nucleotides read TGTGCCAGCAGTGGGACAGGGTCGACTGAAGCTTTCTTT.

The V gene is TRBV20-1, the J gene TRBJ2-7; 10 bases fit TRBD2. CDR3 length equals 16 residues. Germline CDR1 reads DFQATT; CDR2 reads SNEGSKA (reference sequence). V trimming: 8 bases; J trimming: 1 base; junction bases outside the gene matches: 14. The DNA for the CDR3 is TGCAGTCCAAAAGGGCTTCTAGCGGGAGTTTCCTACGAGCAGTACTTC. It translates to CSPKGLLAGVSYEQYF.

This clonotype occurred a few times. V is TRBV11-2 and J is TRBJ1-1; 9 bases line up with TRBD1. The CDR3 extends over 16 amino acids. Germline CDR1 reads SGHAT; CDR2 reads FQNNGV. V shed 4 bases, J shed 0 bases, and the junction held 6 bases outside the gene matches. CDR3 DNA: TGTGCCAGCAGCTCCTCACAGGGGGCTCTGAACACTGAAGCTTTCTTT. Protein sequence: CASSSSQGALNTEAFF.